This T cell receptor (beta chain) stems from a study of T cell responses to AZD1222 COVID-19 vaccine. Points from the study as a whole: Targeting of unmutated variant regions was reportedly seen in nearly half of spike-specific TCRs.

About this clone: Its antigen is as yet unknown.

Assay: immunoSEQ multiplex PCR; the TCRdb copy retains only in-frame clones and omits some. The repertoire holds 150,000 or so clones, with 80% to 95% as singletons. Per germline, CDR1 DFQATT and CDR2 SNEGSKA (reference sequence). V dropped 3 bases and J dropped 5 bases, with 11 bases sitting between them. The CDR3 is 13 residues long. The source material was peripheral blood, sampled on day 0 of MenACWY control vaccination. This chain links TRBV20-1 with TRBJ1-5; D unresolved. This TCR derives from an adult in good health. The CDR3 here is CSASDLSDQPQHF. The CDR3 DNA follows: TGCAGTGCTAGTGACTTATCCGATCAGCCCCAGCATTTT.